A single sample is the source of the 21 T cell receptor beta chains below, sequenced in a study of T cells expressing NK-cell markers. TCRdb re-analyzed the 5' RACE reads; it lists each CDR3 protein once, without DNA. The ten top clones account for roughly 5.2%, within a sample of a few hundred thousand distinct CDR3 sequences. Sequencing was performed on blood T cells: a sorted CD56 or NKG2C T cell subset, CD4+ or CD8+ T cells, or bulk PBMC T cells (not recorded which). The receptors were sampled from a man aged 18-75 years in good health.

The V call is TRBV6-5, the J call TRBJ1-1; lacking DNA, the TRBD1 call made by TCRdb goes unchecked. Germline CDR1 MNHEY, CDR2 SVGAGI. The CDR3 totals 15 residues. CDR3 residues: CASSYSRDRKQEAFF.

The chain combines TRBV5-1 with TRBJ2-2; TCRdb proposes TRBD1, but this gene call is untestable without DNA. CDR1 and CDR2 (germline): SGHRS, YFSETQ. The CDR3 extends over 15 amino acids. The CDR3 loop is CASSLSTVNTGELFF.

This chain connects TRBV12-3 or TRBV12-4 to TRBJ1-4; TCRdb returns TRBD1, unconfirmable since there is no DNA. The CDR3 totals 14 residues. The chain's CDR3 is CASSAQGAGEKLFF.

This rearrangement joins TRBV4-1 to TRBJ1-4; TCRdb's assignment of TRBD1 cannot be checked, as there is no DNA. CDR3 length: 16 residues. From germline, CDR1 is MGHRA and CDR2 YSYEKL. CDR3 sequence reads: CASSQEWARALEKLFF.

The chain combines TRBV21-1 with TRBJ2-7; without DNA, the TCRdb call of TRBD2 cannot be checked. TRBV21-1 is assigned pseudogene status. This CDR3 is built from 14 residues. The CDR3 spells CASSTGGWEDEQYF.

The chain combines TRBV6-4 with TRBJ1-5. The CDR3 length is 17 residues. Germline values: CDR1 MRHNA, CDR2 SNTAGT. The CDR3: CASSDSWLGWCNQPQHF.

J is TRBJ2-7 and V is TRBV6-1; TCRdb outputs TRBD2, but without DNA this stays unchecked. The CDR3 has 13 amino acids. Looked up from germline, CDR1 is MNHNS and CDR2 is SASEGT. The CDR3 loop is CASRLAVGDEQYF.

The V gene is TRBV7-8, the J gene TRBJ2-5; the TCRdb call, TRBD2, lacks DNA for checking. The CDR3 has 16 residues. Germline V CDR1 and CDR2: SGHVS, FQNEAQ. The CDR3 reads CASSPRLAGAGETQYF. The variable domain in full, completed from reference TRBV7-8 and TRBJ2-5, reads GAGVSQSPRYKVAKRGQDVALRCDPISGHVSLFWYQQALGQGPEFLTYFQNEAQLDKSGLPSDRFFAERPEGSVSTLKIQRTQQEDSAVYLCASSPRLAGAGETQYFGPGTRLLVL.

The V call is TRBV12-3 or TRBV12-4, the J call TRBJ2-3; no DNA is available, so the TRBD1 call from TCRdb remains unchecked. This CDR3 is built from 17 residues. CDR3 sequence reads: CASSLAWGGPSTDTQYF.

This chain connects TRBV18 to TRBJ2-5; TCRdb returns TRBD1, unconfirmable since there is no DNA. The length of the CDR3 is 14 residues. Germline CDR1 reads KGHSH; CDR2 reads LQKENI. The CDR3 spells CASSSTGVQETQYF.

The chain employs TRBV7-8 and TRBJ2-3; TCRdb's D gene call, TRBD1, goes unchecked for lack of DNA. CDR3 size: 16 residues. Germline values: CDR1 SGHVS, CDR2 FQNEAQ. CDR3 sequence: CASSSGFAGGMDTQYF.

The CDR3 is CSARDISLYTQYF. This chain connects TRBV20-1 to TRBJ2-3. The CDR3 extends over 13 amino acids. CDR1 DFQATT and CDR2 SNEGSKA come from the germline V gene (reference sequence).

The rearrangement joins TRBV5-1 to TRBJ2-5; there is no DNA to check the TCRdb D call of TRBD1. The CDR3 runs 14 residues. Germline V gives CDR1 SGHRS, CDR2 YFSETQ. The CDR3 region is CASSFQGRQETQYF.

The chain links TRBV24-1 to TRBJ2-5; the TRBD2 assignment by TCRdb is unverifiable without DNA. Germline CDR1 is KGHDR and CDR2 is SFDVKD. CDR3 length: 19 amino acids. The CDR3 sequence: CATSSSRRVLAGGRETQYF.

CDR3: CSAVGQTVEAFF. The rearrangement links TRBV20-1 to TRBJ1-1; lacking DNA, the TRBD1 call made by TCRdb goes unchecked. CDR1 DFQATT and CDR2 SNEGSKA come from the germline V gene (reference sequence). There are 12 residues in the CDR3.

The chain joins TRBV5-1 to TRBJ2-7; TCRdb picks TRBD2, but there is no DNA to check that call. This CDR3 has 14 amino acids. Germline loops: CDR1 SGHRS, CDR2 YFSETQ. The CDR3 loop reads CASREPGLADEQYF.

V usage is TRBV6-1 and J usage is TRBJ2-7; TCRdb calls TRBD1, which cannot be checked without DNA. The CDR3 loop spans 14 amino acids. CDR1 is MNHNS, CDR2 SASEGT, per germline. The CDR3 here is CASRTGQGVYEQYF.

This chain links TRBV6-1 with TRBJ2-1; the D gene TCRdb calls, TRBD1, cannot be checked with no DNA. This CDR3 has 15 residues. Germline CDR1 is MNHNS and CDR2 is SASEGT. The CDR3 sequence: CASLPRTGFDNEQFF.

The V and J genes are TRBV7-3 and TRBJ2-7; TCRdb's D call, TRBD1, is unchecked because there is no DNA. Germline V gives CDR1 SGHTA, CDR2 FQGTGA. There are 12 residues in the CDR3. The CDR3 loop reads CASSLTGRGQYF. Supplemented by reference TRBV7-3 and TRBJ2-7, the full variable domain reads GAGVSQTPSNKVTEKGKYVELRCDPISGHTALYWYRQSLGQGPEFLIYFQGTGAADDSGLPNDRFFAVRPEGSVSTLKIQRTERGDSAVYLCASSLTGRGQYFGPGTRLTVT.

The chain recombines TRBV2 with TRBJ2-1. Germline V lookup: CDR1 SNHLY, CDR2 FYNNEI. This CDR3 spans 16 amino acids. The CDR3 spells CASSYETYLSYNEQFF.

This chain's CDR3 is CASSSRRGRKDEQFF. This rearrangement joins TRBV5-6 to TRBJ2-1; the D gene TCRdb calls, TRBD1, cannot be checked with no DNA. The CDR3 has 15 residues. Germline-derived CDR1 and CDR2 are SGHDT and YYEEEE. Using reference TRBV5-6 and TRBJ2-1 for the parts outside the CDR3, the full variable domain is DAGVTQSPTHLIKTRGQQVTLRCSPKSGHDTVSWYQQALGQGPQFIFQYYEEEERQRGNFPDRFSGHQFPNYSSELNVNALLLGDSALYLCASSSRRGRKDEQFFGPGTRLTVL.